The 7 T cell receptor beta chains below come from one sample, sequenced in a study of T cell responses to AZD1222 COVID-19 vaccine. Assay used: immunoSEQ multiplex PCR; TCRdb lists only in-frame clones, some missing. In the table there are about 140,000 clones, more than 85% of which are singletons. The sequencing used peripheral blood, collected on day 0 of MenACWY control vaccination. These receptors were obtained from an adult in good health.

V usage is TRBV6-5 and J usage is TRBJ1-2, with 9 nucleotides matching TRBD1. The CDR3 totals 15 residues. V was clipped by 1 base and J by 6 bases; unmatched bases: 6. Germline loops: CDR1 MNHEY, CDR2 SVGAGI. DNA of the CDR3: TGTGCCAGCAGTTACTATGGGACAGGGCGAGATGGCTACACCTTC. Its protein is CASSYYGTGRDGYTF.

The rearrangement uses TRBV5-6 and TRBJ1-5, with TRBD1 as a possible D gene (6 bases). Trimming pared 3 bases from V and 6 bases from J, leaving 10 bases between. Germline-derived CDR1 and CDR2 are SGHDT and YYEEEE. The CDR3 contains 13 residues. CDR3 region: CASSYREGQPQHF. CDR3 DNA: TGTGCCAGCAGCTACAGGGAAGGTCAGCCCCAGCATTTT. Full variable domain (remainder filled in from reference TRBV5-6 and TRBJ1-5): DAGVTQSPTHLIKTRGQQVTLRCSPKSGHDTVSWYQQALGQGPQFIFQYYEEEERQRGNFPDRFSGHQFPNYSSELNVNALLLGDSALYLCASSYREGQPQHFGDGTRLSIL.

The chain has TRBV29-1 and TRBJ1-2; no firm D call. The CDR3 loop spans 12 amino acids. CDR1 is SQVTM, CDR2 ANQGSEA, per germline. The ends were cut back, 4 bases at V and 8 bases at J, with 14 bases in the middle. CDR3 DNA sequence: TGCAGCGTTGGGCCCAGAAAACGGGGCTACACCTTC. Translating gives CSVGPRKRGYTF.

J is TRBJ2-1 and V is TRBV9; D call uncertain. This CDR3 is built from 16 residues. V lost 0 bases and J lost 4, with 14 bases in between. CDR1 and CDR2 from the germline V gene are SGDLS and YYNGEE. CDR3 in DNA: TGTGCCAGCAGCGTAGTCGGCAGCCTTAGGTACAATGAGCAGTTCTTC. Its translation is CASSVVGSLRYNEQFF.

Concerning this clone: Other nucleotide sequences in the sample specify the same CDR3. V gene TRBV6-5 combines with J gene TRBJ1-1; the D is unclear. The CDR3 consists of 13 residues. Germline lookup yields CDR1 MNHEY and CDR2 SVGAGI. Trimming took 3 bases from V and 1 from J, leaving 6 bases between them. The CDR3 reads CASSYGPNTEAFF. The CDR3 DNA sequence: TGTGCCAGCAGTTATGGACCGAACACTGAAGCTTTCTTT.

A single count supports this clone. CDR3 in amino acids: CASHLDGAFF. The CDR3 nucleotides are TGTGCCAGCCATCTTGATGGTGCTTTCTTT. This sequence joins TRBV6-5 and TRBJ1-1; D gene unclear. This CDR3 contains 10 residues. Trimming took 8 bases from V and 11 from J, leaving 12 bases between them. In germline, CDR1 is MNHEY, CDR2 SVGAGI.

CDR3 nucleotide sequence: TGTGCCAGCAGCTTGGATCCGGGACTCACGGAAGCTTTCTTT. It is translated as CASSLDPGLTEAFF. The chain has TRBV5-4 and TRBJ1-1, with D possibly matching TRBD1 (5 bases). V lost 0 bases and J 8 bases, leaving 14 bases between the germline ends. Germline CDR1 and CDR2: SGHNT and YYREEE (reference sequence). The CDR3 is 14 residues long. Full variable domain (missing parts from reference TRBV5-4 and TRBJ1-1): ETGVTQSPTHLIKTRGQQVTLRCSSQSGHNTVSWYQQALGQGPQFIFQYYREEENGRGNFPPRFSGLQFPNYSSELNVNALELDDSALYLCASSLDPGLTEAFFGQGTRLTVV.